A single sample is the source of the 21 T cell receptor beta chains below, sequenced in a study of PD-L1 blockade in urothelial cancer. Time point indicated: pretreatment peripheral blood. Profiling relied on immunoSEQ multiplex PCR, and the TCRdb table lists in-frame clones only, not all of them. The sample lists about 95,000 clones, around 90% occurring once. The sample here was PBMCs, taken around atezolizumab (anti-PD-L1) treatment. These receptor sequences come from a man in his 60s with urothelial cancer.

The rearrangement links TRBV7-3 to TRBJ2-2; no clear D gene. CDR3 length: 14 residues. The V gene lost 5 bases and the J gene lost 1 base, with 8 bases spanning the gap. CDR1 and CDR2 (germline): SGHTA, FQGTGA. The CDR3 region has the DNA TGTGCCAGCAGCGCCACACAGAACACCGGGGAGCTGTTTTTT. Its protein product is CASSATQNTGELFF.

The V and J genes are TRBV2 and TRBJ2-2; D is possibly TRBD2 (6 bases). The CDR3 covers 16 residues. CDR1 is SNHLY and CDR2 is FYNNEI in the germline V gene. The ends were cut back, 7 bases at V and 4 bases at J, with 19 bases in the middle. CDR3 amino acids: CASNRFGGEGTGELFF. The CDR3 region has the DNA TGTGCCAGCAACCGATTCGGGGGAGAGGGCACCGGGGAGCTGTTTTTT.

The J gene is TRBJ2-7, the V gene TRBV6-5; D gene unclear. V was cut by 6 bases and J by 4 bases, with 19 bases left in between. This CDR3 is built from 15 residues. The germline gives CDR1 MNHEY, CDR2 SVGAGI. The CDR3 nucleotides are TGTGCCAGCAGGCCCCATCCGGGTCGAGGATACGAGCAGTACTTC. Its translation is CASRPHPGRGYEQYF.

CDR3 residues: CASSQDSSSYEQYF. CDR3 DNA: TGCGCCAGCAGCCAAGACAGTTCCTCCTACGAGCAGTACTTC. The genes are TRBV4-3 and TRBJ2-7; D uncertain. Germline-derived CDR1 and CDR2 are LGHNA and YSLEER. The CDR3 loop spans 14 amino acids. Trimming took off 0 bases at V and 0 bases at J, with 6 bases between the two ends.

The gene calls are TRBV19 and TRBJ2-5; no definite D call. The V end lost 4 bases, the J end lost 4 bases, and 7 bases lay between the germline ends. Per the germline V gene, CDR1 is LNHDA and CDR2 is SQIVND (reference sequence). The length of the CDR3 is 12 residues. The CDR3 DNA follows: TGTGCCAGTAGTAGGCCGGGAGAGACCCAGTACTTC. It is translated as CASSRPGETQYF.

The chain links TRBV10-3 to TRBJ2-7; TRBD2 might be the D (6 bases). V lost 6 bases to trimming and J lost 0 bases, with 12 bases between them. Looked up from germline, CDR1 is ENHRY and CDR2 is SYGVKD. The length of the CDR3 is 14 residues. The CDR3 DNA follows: TGTGCCATCAGACACGTGGGGGGCTCCTACGAGCAGTACTTC. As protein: CAIRHVGGSYEQYF.

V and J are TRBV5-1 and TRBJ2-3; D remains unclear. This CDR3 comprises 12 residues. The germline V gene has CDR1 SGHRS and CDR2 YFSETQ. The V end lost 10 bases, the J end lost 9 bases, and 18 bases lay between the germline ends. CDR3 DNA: TGCGCCTCGCGGCCTGACGTCGGGACGCAGTATTTT. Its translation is CASRPDVGTQYF.

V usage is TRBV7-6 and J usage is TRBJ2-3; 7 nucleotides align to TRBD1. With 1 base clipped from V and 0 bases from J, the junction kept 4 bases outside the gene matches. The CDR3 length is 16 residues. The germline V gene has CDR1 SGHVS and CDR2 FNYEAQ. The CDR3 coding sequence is TGTGCCAGCAGCTTAGGAGGGGGCGGAAGCACAGATACGCAGTATTTT. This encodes CASSLGGGGSTDTQYF.

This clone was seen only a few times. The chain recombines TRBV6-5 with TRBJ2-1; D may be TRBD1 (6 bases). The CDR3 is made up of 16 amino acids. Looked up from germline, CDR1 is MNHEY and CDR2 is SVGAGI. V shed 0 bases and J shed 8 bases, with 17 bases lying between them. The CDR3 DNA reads TGTGCCAGCAGTTACTCGGCCCAGGGGTTTTTGGATGAGCAGTTCTTC. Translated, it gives CASSYSAQGFLDEQFF.

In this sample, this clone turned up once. The CDR3 bases are TGTGCCAGCAGCTTAGAGGCGGTCGGTGAGCAGTTCTTC. This codes for CASSLEAVGEQFF. The gene calls are TRBV7-2 and TRBJ2-1; D unresolved. Trimming cost V 1 base and J 9 bases, with 10 bases left between them. CDR1 SGHTA and CDR2 FQGNSA come from the germline V gene. The CDR3 runs 13 residues.

DNA for the CDR3: TGTGCCAGCAGTTACCAGTCAGGGGGCGGCTATGGCTACACCTTC. This codes for CASSYQSGGGYGYTF. This sequence joins TRBV6-5 and TRBJ1-2; 8 nucleotides agree with TRBD1. The CDR3 extends over 15 amino acids. Germline V gene lookup returns CDR1 MNHEY and CDR2 SVGAGI. The V segment lost 2 bases and the J segment 4 bases; nucleotides outside the gene matches: 6.

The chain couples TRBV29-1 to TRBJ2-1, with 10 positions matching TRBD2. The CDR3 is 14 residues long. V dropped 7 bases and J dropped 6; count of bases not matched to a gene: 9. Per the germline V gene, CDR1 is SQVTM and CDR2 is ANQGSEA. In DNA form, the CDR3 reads TGCAGCGCCGGATTTAGCGGGAGGTCCAATGAGCAGTTCTTC. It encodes CSAGFSGRSNEQFF.

The CDR3 spells CASSPLDGGWNYGYTF. The CDR3 DNA is TGTGCCAGCAGCCCTTTGGACGGAGGGTGGAACTATGGCTACACCTTC. The chain couples TRBV28 to TRBJ1-2, with D unclear. There are 16 residues in the CDR3. Trimming shortened V by 6 bases and J by 2 bases, and 19 bases separated the two germline ends. Germline V lookup: CDR1 MDHEN, CDR2 SYDVKM.

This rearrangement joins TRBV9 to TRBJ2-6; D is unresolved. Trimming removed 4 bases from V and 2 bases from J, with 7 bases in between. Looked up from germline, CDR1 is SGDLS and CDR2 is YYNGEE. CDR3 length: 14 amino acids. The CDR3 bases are TGTGCCAGCAGCATTGGGCCTGGGGCCAACGTCCTGACTTTC. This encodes CASSIGPGANVLTF.

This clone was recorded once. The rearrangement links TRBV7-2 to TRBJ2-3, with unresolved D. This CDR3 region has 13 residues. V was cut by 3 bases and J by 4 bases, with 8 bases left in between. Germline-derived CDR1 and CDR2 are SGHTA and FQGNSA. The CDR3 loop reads CASSFAQSDTQYF. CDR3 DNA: TGTGCCAGCAGCTTTGCACAGTCAGATACGCAGTATTTT.

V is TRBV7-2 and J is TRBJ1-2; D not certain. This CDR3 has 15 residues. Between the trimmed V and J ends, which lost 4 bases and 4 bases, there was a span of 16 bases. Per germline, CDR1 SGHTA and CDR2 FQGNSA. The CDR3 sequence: CASSSSSPKFYGYTF. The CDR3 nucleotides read TGTGCCAGCAGCTCCTCGAGTCCAAAGTTCTATGGCTACACCTTC.

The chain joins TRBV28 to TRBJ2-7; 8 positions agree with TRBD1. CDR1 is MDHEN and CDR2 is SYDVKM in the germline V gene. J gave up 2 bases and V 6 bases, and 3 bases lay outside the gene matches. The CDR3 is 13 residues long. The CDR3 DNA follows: TGTGCCAGCAGCCCGGACAGGGCCTACGAGCAGTACTTC. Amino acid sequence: CASSPDRAYEQYF.

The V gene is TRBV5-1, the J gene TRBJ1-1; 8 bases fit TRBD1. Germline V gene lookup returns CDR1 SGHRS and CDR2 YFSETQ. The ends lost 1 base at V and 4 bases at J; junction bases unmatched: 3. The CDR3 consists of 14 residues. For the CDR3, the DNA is TGCGCCAGCAGCTTGCAGGGGGCGATCACTGAAGCTTTCTTT. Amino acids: CASSLQGAITEAFF.

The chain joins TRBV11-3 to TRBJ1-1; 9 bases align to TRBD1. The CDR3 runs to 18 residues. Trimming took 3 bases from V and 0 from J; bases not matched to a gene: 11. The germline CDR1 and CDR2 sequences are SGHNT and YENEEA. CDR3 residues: CASSLGQGPTGMNTEAFF. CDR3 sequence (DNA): TGTGCCAGCAGCTTGGGACAGGGCCCAACAGGGATGAACACTGAAGCTTTCTTT.

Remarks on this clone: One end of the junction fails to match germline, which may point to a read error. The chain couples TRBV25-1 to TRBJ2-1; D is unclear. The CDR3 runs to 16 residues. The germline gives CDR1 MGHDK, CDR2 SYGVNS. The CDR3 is CAGSGRLSFYDNEQFF. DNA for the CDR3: TGTGCCGGCAGTGGTCGCTTAAGCTTCTATGACAATGAGCAGTTCTTC.

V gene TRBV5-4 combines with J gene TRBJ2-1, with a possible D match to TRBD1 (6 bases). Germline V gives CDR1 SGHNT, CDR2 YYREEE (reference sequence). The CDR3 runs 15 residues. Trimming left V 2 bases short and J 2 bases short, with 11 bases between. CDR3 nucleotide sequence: TGTGCCAGCAGCTTAACACAGGGCCCCTACAATGAGCAGTTCTTC. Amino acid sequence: CASSLTQGPYNEQFF.